These T cell receptor beta chains were read from a single sample in a study of T cells in Graves' hyperthyroidism and ophthalmopathy. TCRdb redid the calling of the multiplex PCR reads with MiXCR, one entry per CDR3 protein. This sample yields under 450,000 distinct CDR3 sequences, of which 15% to 19% are seen a single time; roughly 7.7% belongs to the top ten. The specimen sequenced was blood. The receptors derive from a woman between 18 and 29 years old with Graves' hyperthyroidism. CDR3s include the opening cysteine and the closing phenylalanine or tryptophan. Each record gives: J gene, D gene, CDR3 length, clone size, V gene, CDR3 DNA, CDR3 protein. D genes are given only for firm matches. For some rows the clone size is stated as once, few or many, or as a class when expanded; others skip it.

>TRBJ2-3|-|13|many|TRBV12-5
TGTGCTAGTACCCCCCCAAACAAGCATACGCAGTATTTT
CASTPPNKHTQYF
>TRBJ2-3|TRBD2|14|-|TRBV20-1
TGCAGTCCCACCTCGGAGCGGGAGGGGGGTACGCAGTATTTT
CSPTSEREGGTQYF
>TRBJ2-7|TRBD2|16|many|TRBV20-1
TGCAGTGCTAGGGCTAATGGACTAGCGGGAGTTTACGAGCAGTACTTC
CSARANGLAGVYEQYF
>TRBJ2-7|TRBD1|14|-|TRBV6-2/TRBV6-3
TGTGCCAGCAGGGACAGGGATAGATTGGTCGAGCAGTACTTC
CASRDRDRLVEQYF
>TRBJ1-6|-|15|many|TRBV7-9
TGTGCCAGCAGCTTACAGAGCTCCTATAATTCACCCCTCCACTTT
CASSLQSSYNSPLHF
>TRBJ2-1|-|15|-|TRBV19
TGTGCCAGTAGTATTCTCAGCGGAACCTACAATGAGCAGTTCTTC
CASSILSGTYNEQFF
>TRBJ1-2|-|12|many|TRBV29-1
TGCAGCGTTGAAGGAGGGGACTATGGCTACACCTTC
CSVEGGDYGYTF
>TRBJ2-1|-|15|many|TRBV5-8
TGTGCCAGCAGCTTGGCCGGGACTCTGTACAATGAGCAGTTCTTC
CASSLAGTLYNEQFF
>TRBJ2-5|TRBD2|13|many|TRBV28
TGTGCCAGCAGTTCCGGGGGGACAGAGACCCAGTACTTC
CASSSGGTETQYF
>TRBJ2-2|-|16|few|TRBV10-3
TGTGCCATCAACCCCGCCGAGACCACGAACACCGGGGAGCTGTTTTTT
CAINPAETTNTGELFF
>TRBJ2-2|TRBD1|15|-|TRBV5-4
TGTGCCAGCAGCCCTGAGGCAGGGGGAAGCGGGGAGCTGTTTTTT
CASSPEAGGSGELFF
>TRBJ2-5|TRBD1|15|many|TRBV18
TGTGCCAGCTCACCTGGGACAGGGGACGGAGAGACCCAGTACTTC
CASSPGTGDGETQYF
>TRBJ2-7|-|13|-|TRBV10-3
TGTGCCATCAAAACAGGCAGCTCCTACGAGCAGTACTTC
CAIKTGSSYEQYF
>TRBJ2-5|-|15|many|TRBV7-9
TGTGCCAGCAGCTGGGGGCTGGCGGGAGTGGAGACCCAGTACTTC
CASSWGLAGVETQYF
>TRBJ2-7|TRBD2|17|many|TRBV2
TGTGCCAGCAGTGAACCGAGCGGGAGCCCACGCTCGCGGGAGCAGTACTTC
CASSEPSGSPRSREQYF
>TRBJ2-7|TRBD1|15|many|TRBV3-1
TGTGCCAGCAGCTCCTGGGACAGGGGTTCGGGCGAGCAGTACTTC
CASSSWDRGSGEQYF
>TRBJ2-3|-|14|-|TRBV5-8
TGTGCCAGCAGCCTCGGGGGCCGACTAAATACGCAGTATTTT
CASSLGGRLNTQYF
>TRBJ2-7|-|13|few|TRBV4-3
TGCGCCAGCAGCCCTGGGACTCACGACGAGCAGTACTTC
CASSPGTHDEQYF
>TRBJ2-2|-|13|-|TRBV30
TGTGCCTGGGGACAGAGTAACACCGGGGAGCTGTTTTTT
CAWGQSNTGELFF
>TRBJ2-5|-|15|many|TRBV5-8
TGTGCCAGCAGCTTGTGGCAGGCGGGTGGGGAGACCCAGTACTTC
CASSLWQAGGETQYF
>TRBJ2-1|TRBD2|14|many|TRBV20-1
TGCAGTGCTATTACTAGCGGGAGGTACAATGAGCAGTTCTTC
CSAITSGRYNEQFF
>TRBJ1-5|-|15|many|TRBV5-1
TGCGCCAGCAGCTTGGGGCCGTGGGGCAATCAGCCCCAGCATTTT
CASSLGPWGNQPQHF
>TRBJ2-1|-|15|many|TRBV2
TGTGCCAGCAGTCCGGGCTCGAGCTCCTACAATGAGCAGTTCTTC
CASSPGSSSYNEQFF
>TRBJ1-2|-|16|-|TRBV18
TGTGCCAGCTCACCAACCATTCAGGAGAATAACTATGGCTACACCTTC
CASSPTIQENNYGYTF
>TRBJ2-5|TRBD2|17|-|TRBV9
TGTGCCAGCAGCGTATCAGGATCAGGACTAGCGGAAGAGACCCAGTACTTC
CASSVSGSGLAEETQYF
>TRBJ2-1|-|15|many|TRBV27
TGTGCCAGCAGTTTATACCTAGGCTCCTACAATGAGCAGTTCTTC
CASSLYLGSYNEQFF
>TRBJ1-2|-|14|-|TRBV20-1
TGCAGTGCTGTACCCCCCGAGGATAACTATGGCTACACCTTC
CSAVPPEDNYGYTF
>TRBJ2-1|TRBD2|18|many|TRBV5-1
TGCGCCAGCAGCTTGGATATTAGCGGGCCAGGGAACTACAATGAGCAGTTCTTC
CASSLDISGPGNYNEQFF
>TRBJ2-7|TRBD2|14|many|TRBV30
TGTGCCTGGAGTCCAGCGGGAGGAGTGTACGAGCAGTACTTC
CAWSPAGGVYEQYF
>TRBJ2-2|-|15|many|TRBV6-1
TGTGCCAGCACCATGGGCCTAGCGAACACCGGGGAGCTGTTTTTT
CASTMGLANTGELFF
>TRBJ2-7|-|14|many|TRBV10-3
TGTGCCATCAGTGAGTCGGGCACTTCCTACGAGCAGTACTTC
CAISESGTSYEQYF
>TRBJ2-6|-|14|few|TRBV5-1
TGCGCCAGCAGTTCAATCTCTGGGGCCAACGTCCTGACTTTC
CASSSISGANVLTF
>TRBJ2-1|-|14|many|TRBV29-1
TGCAGCGTTGAGGGCAGGGGGGAAGACAATGAGCAGTTCTTC
CSVEGRGEDNEQFF